These 3 T cell receptor beta chains came from one sample sequenced in a study of siplizumab effects on memory and regulatory T cells. Clones were read by immunoSEQ multiplex PCR, and TCRdb kept only the in-frame ones, dropping some. The data show approximately 60,000 clones, roughly 78% seen once. The sequenced sample consisted of memory CD4+ T cells sorted from blood. Receptors originate from a human donor in good health.

The J gene is TRBJ2-3, the V gene TRBV10-2, with a weak D call TRBD2 (6 bases). Per the germline V gene, CDR1 is WSHSY and CDR2 is SAAADI. This CDR3 is 17 amino acids long. Trimming removed 0 bases at V and 4 bases at J, with 17 bases between. CDR3 sequence: CASSESGGRKRPDTQYF. The DNA of the CDR3 is TGCGCCAGCAGTGAGTCGGGGGGTCGCAAGAGGCCAGATACGCAGTATTTT.

This chain joins TRBV7-3 and TRBJ2-5, with D possibly matching TRBD2 (6 bases). Germline values: CDR1 SGHTA, CDR2 FQGTGA. This CDR3 is built from 15 residues. The V gene lost 5 bases and the J gene lost 4 bases, with 17 bases spanning the gap. The CDR3 loop is CASSPFGTRGETQYF. As DNA, the CDR3 is TGTGCCAGCAGCCCTTTTGGGACTCGGGGAGAGACCCAGTACTTC.

This chain joins TRBV6-1 and TRBJ2-7, with D maybe TRBD1 (6 bases). In germline, CDR1 is MNHNS, CDR2 SASEGT. The CDR3 totals 15 residues. The V end lost 4 bases, the J end lost 0 bases, and 13 bases lay between the germline ends. CDR3: CASSARTGNSYEQYF. The CDR3, as DNA: TGTGCCAGCAGTGCCAGAACAGGGAACTCCTACGAGCAGTACTTC.